The rows below give T cell receptor beta chains drawn from one sample of a study of radiation and T cells in renal cell carcinoma. Clones were sequenced by immunoSEQ multiplex PCR, and TCRdb holds only the in-frame ones, with some missing. The table lists around 130,000 clones, more than 80% of them singletons, with under 2.5% in the top ten. Sequenced material: blood, taken from a patient whose treatment included radiotherapy and nephrectomy. All receptors derive from a woman aged 55 to 70 with renal cell carcinoma. Both conserved end residues are part of each CDR3. D genes are given only for firm matches. Not every row has a clone size; where given, it reads once, few, many or a size class.

j_call v_call clone_size d_call cdr3_nt cdr3_aa
TRBJ2-5 TRBV11-3 - - TGTGCCAGCAGCTTAGGTCCGGTCAGCGGTGAGACCCAGTACTTC CASSLGPVSGETQYF
TRBJ1-2 TRBV4-3 few TRBD1 TGCGCCAGCAGCCAGATCACACAGGGGAACTATGGCTACACCTTC CASSQITQGNYGYTF
TRBJ1-1 TRBV6-5 - - TGTGCCAGCAGTCAAGCTTTCTTT CASSQAFF
TRBJ1-1 TRBV6-5 - - TGTGCCAGCAGTTACTCGCGGAAGAACACTGAAGCTTTCTTT CASSYSRKNTEAFF
TRBJ1-2 TRBV5-5 - TRBD1 TGTGCCAGCAGCCGACAAATGGACAGGAGAATTCCCTATGGCTACACCTTC CASSRQMDRRIPYGYTF
TRBJ1-1 TRBV11-2 - TRBD1 TGTGCCAGCAGCCCCACAGGGGCACCTAATGCTTTCTTT CASSPTGAPNAFF
TRBJ1-1 TRBV6-5 - TRBD1 TGTGCCAGCACGGTACAGGGGATGAACACTGAAGCTTTCTTT CASTVQGMNTEAFF
TRBJ1-6 TRBV30 - - TGTGCCTGGGCACAAGGACAATTAGGATCACCCCTCCACTTT CAWAQGQLGSPLHF
TRBJ1-5 TRBV6-5 - - TGTGCCAGCAGTTACTCGGGCGCCAATCAGCCCCAGCATTTT CASSYSGANQPQHF
TRBJ1-2 TRBV18 - - TGTGCCAGCTCACCACGGGACACCAACTATGGCTACACCTTC CASSPRDTNYGYTF
TRBJ1-5 TRBV5-6 - - TGTGCCAGCAGCTTGGTGGCGGGTTTCAATCAGCCCCAGCATTTT CASSLVAGFNQPQHF
TRBJ2-7 TRBV29-1 once - TGCAGCGCCGAGTTGTCAGGGCGGGAAAACGAGCAGTACTTC CSAELSGRENEQYF
TRBJ2-1 TRBV11-2 - TRBD2 TGTGCCAGCAGCCCGGGAGGTGGAAGGTCCTACAATGAGCAGTTCTTC CASSPGGGRSYNEQFF
TRBJ1-1 TRBV18 - - TGTGCCAGCTCACCACCGCAGGGCACCAACACTGAAGCTTTCTTT CASSPPQGTNTEAFF
TRBJ1-3 TRBV19 - TRBD1 TGTGCCAGTAGTATGGGACAGGGCTTTGGAAACACCATATATTTT CASSMGQGFGNTIYF
TRBJ2-5 TRBV5-1 - - TGCGCCAGCAGCTTGGCGGTCAGCCAAGAGACCCAGTACTTC CASSLAVSQETQYF
TRBJ2-1 TRBV19 - - TGTGCCAGTAGTATCCCCGGGGGCTACAATGAGCAGTTCTTC CASSIPGGYNEQFF
TRBJ1-1 TRBV11-2 - - TGTGCCAGCAGCTTAAGAGGTGGCGGCACTGAAGCTTTCTTT CASSLRGGGTEAFF
TRBJ1-1 TRBV29-1 - - TGCAGCGTTGGGAGACAGGCTAACACTGAAGCTTTCTTT CSVGRQANTEAFF
TRBJ1-2 TRBV30 - - TGTGCCACGCTGACTTCCTCAGACTATGGCTACACCTTC CATLTSSDYGYTF
TRBJ1-2 TRBV6-6 - - TGTGCCAGCAGTTCGGGAGCTAACTATGGCTACACCTTC CASSSGANYGYTF
TRBJ2-7 TRBV15 - - TGTGCCACCAGCAGAGACCCCGGCCCCTACGAGCAGTACTTC CATSRDPGPYEQYF
TRBJ1-3 TRBV5-4 - - TGTGCCAGCAGCACCGGACAGACCCCAAACACCATATATTTT CASSTGQTPNTIYF
TRBJ1-1 TRBV6-5 once - TGTGCCAGCAGTTACTCGATTGGGGAAGGATTCACTGAAGCTTTCTTT CASSYSIGEGFTEAFF
TRBJ1-1 TRBV28 few TRBD1 TGTGCCAGCCGTGACGGACAGGGCTACACTGAAGCTTTCTTT CASRDGQGYTEAFF
TRBJ2-7 TRBV6-1 - - TGTGCCAGCAGTGAAATACTAAACGAGCAGTACTTC CASSEILNEQYF